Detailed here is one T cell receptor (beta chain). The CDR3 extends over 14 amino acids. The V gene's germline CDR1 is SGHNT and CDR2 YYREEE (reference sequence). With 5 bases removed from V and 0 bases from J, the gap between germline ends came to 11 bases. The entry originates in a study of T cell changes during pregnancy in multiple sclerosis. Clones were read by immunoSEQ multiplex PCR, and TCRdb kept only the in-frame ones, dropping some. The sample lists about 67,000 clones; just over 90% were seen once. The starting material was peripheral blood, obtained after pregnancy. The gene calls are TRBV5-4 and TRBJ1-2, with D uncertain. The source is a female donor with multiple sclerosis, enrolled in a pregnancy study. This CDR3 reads CASRGSNPNYGYTF. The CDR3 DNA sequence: TGTGCCAGCAGGGGGAGTAACCCTAACTATGGCTACACCTTC.